A single sample gave rise to the 4 T cell receptor beta chains below, sequenced in a study of T-cell memory formation after mild COVID-19. Each CDR3 protein gets one entry after TCRdb re-called the 5' RACE reads with MiXCR. The sample holds roughly 280,000 distinct CDR3 sequences, around 15% seen once. Sequencing was done on a sample of PBMCs or a T cell subset sorted from them (not recorded which). These receptors came from a man aged 18 to 29 who had mild COVID-19 (a few samples of this study predate the infection). Cell type and time point are not known.

A few counts support this clonotype. The chain carries TRBV4-1 and TRBJ1-5, with D perhaps TRBD1 (5 bases). Trimming pared 2 bases from V and 3 bases from J, leaving 17 bases between. CDR1 and CDR2 (germline): MGHRA, YSYEKL. This CDR3 comprises 17 residues. This CDR3 reads CASSQHRQYQYNQPQHF. The CDR3 DNA is TGCGCCAGCAGCCAACACAGGCAGTACCAATACAATCAGCCCCAGCATTTT.

The chain carries TRBV10-3 and TRBJ2-7; possible D gene TRBD1, 6 bases. Between the trimmed V and J ends, which lost 10 bases and 0 bases, there was a span of 13 bases. In germline, CDR1 is ENHRY, CDR2 SYGVKD. The CDR3 totals 13 residues. CDR3 DNA: TGTGCCACCCGGACAGAGAGCTCCTACGAGCAGTACGTC. This encodes CATRTESSYEQYV.

The CDR3 DNA sequence: TGTGCCAGCTCACCGACAGTTTATGGCTACACCTTC. It specifies CASSPTVYGYTF. This rearrangement joins TRBV18 to TRBJ1-2; D may be TRBD1 (5 bases). There are 12 residues in the CDR3. Germline CDR1 and CDR2: KGHSH and LQKENI. Deletions cut 3 bases from V and 5 bases from J, with 7 bases between. The entire variable domain, with the rest obtained from reference TRBV18 and TRBJ1-2, is as follows: NAGVMQNPRHLVRRRGQEARLRCSPMKGHSHVYWYRQLPEEGLKFMVYLQKENIIDESGMPKERFSAEFPKEGPSILRIQQVVRGDSAAYFCASSPTVYGYTFGSGTRLTVV.

The J gene is TRBJ1-1, the V gene TRBV6-5, with 9 positions matching TRBD1. Trimming at V came to 1 base and at J to 2 bases, leaving 8 bases not matched to a gene. This CDR3 has 17 residues. Germline V CDR1 and CDR2: MNHEY, SVGAGI. The CDR3 spells CASSYWRRDRANTEAFF. The CDR3 DNA follows: TGTGCCAGCAGTTACTGGCGCCGGGACAGGGCCAACACTGAAGCTTTCTTT.